This T cell receptor beta chain stems from a study of blood T cell repertoires in COVID-19. Looking at the study overall: PBMCs, B-cell-depleted T cells, or T cells provided the cDNA or gDNA that made up the material.

With V trimmed by 5 bases and J by 1 base, 10 bases remained unmatched. Germline V lookup: CDR1 SGHRS, CDR2 YFSETQ. CDR3 length: 16 amino acids. Sequenced by immunoSEQ multiplex PCR; TCRdb stores in-frame clones only, minus some. The sample yields fewer than 6,500 clones, approximately 88% seen once. This sequence originates from a human donor in a cohort sampled during active COVID-19. Sequencing input: peripheral blood. The chain uses TRBV5-1 and TRBJ2-3; 7 positions match TRBD2. The DNA of the CDR3 is TGCGCCAGCAGATTTCAAGCGGGGACGGGCACAGATACGCAGTATTTT. It translates to CASRFQAGTGTDTQYF.